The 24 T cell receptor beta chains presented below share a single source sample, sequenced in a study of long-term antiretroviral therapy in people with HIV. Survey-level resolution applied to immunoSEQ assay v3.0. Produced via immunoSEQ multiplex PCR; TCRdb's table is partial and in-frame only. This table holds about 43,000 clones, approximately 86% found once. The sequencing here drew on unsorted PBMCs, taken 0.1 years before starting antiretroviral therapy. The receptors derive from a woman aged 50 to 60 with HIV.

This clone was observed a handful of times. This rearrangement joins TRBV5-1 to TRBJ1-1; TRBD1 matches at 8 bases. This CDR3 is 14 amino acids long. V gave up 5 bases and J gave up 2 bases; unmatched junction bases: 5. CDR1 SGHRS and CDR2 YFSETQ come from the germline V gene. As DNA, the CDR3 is TGCGCCAGCAGGGACGGACAGGGCAACACTGAAGCTTTCTTT. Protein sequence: CASRDGQGNTEAFF.

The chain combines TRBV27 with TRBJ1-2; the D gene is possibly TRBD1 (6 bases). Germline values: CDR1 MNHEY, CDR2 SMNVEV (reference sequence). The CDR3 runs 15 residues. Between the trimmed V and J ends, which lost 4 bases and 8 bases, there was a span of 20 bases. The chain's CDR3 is CASSSPGGLPKGYTF. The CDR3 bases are TGTGCCAGCAGTTCCCCGGGGGGCCTTCCGAAGGGCTACACCTTC.

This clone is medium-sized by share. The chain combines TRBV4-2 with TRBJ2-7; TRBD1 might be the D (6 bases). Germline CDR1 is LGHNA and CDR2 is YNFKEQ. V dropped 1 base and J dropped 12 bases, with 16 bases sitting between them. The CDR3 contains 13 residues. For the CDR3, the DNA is TGTGCCAGCAGCCAAGGTCGACAGGTTGAACGGTACTTC. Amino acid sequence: CASSQGRQVERYF.

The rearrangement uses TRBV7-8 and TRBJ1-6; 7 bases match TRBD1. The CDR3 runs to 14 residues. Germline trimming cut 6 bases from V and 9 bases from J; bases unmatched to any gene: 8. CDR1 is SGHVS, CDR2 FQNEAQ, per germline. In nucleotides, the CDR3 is TGTGCCAGCAGAGAACAGGGGTGGGCTTCACCCCTCCACTTT. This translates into CASREQGWASPLHF.

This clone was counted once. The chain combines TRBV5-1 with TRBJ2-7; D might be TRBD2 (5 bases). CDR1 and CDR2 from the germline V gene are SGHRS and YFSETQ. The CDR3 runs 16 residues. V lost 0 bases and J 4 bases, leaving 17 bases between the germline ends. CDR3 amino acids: CASSLVSGISVYEQYF. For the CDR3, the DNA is TGCGCCAGCAGCTTGGTTTCGGGGATTTCAGTTTACGAGCAGTACTTC.

CDR3 DNA: TGTGCCAGCAGCCCCGGACTAGCGGGGAACACCGGGGAGCTGTTTTTT. Residues: CASSPGLAGNTGELFF. V usage is TRBV11-2 and J usage is TRBJ2-2, with 11 bases matching TRBD2. V shed 5 bases, J shed 1 base, and the junction held 3 bases outside the gene matches. CDR3 length equals 16 residues. Germline V lookup: CDR1 SGHAT, CDR2 FQNNGV.

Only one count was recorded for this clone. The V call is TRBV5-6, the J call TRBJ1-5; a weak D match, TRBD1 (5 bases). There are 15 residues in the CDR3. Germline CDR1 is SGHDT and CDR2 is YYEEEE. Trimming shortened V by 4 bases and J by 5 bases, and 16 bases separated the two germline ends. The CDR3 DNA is TGTGCCAGCAGCCAGGGCCTACAGTCCCATCAGCCCCAGCATTTT. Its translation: CASSQGLQSHQPQHF.

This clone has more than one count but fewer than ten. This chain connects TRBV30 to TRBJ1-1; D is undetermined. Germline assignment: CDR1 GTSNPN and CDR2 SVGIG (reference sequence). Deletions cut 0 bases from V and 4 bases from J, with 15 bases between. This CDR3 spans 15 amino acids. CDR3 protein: CAWSVGNAISTEAFF. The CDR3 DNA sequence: TGTGCCTGGAGTGTAGGTAACGCCATAAGCACTGAAGCTTTCTTT.

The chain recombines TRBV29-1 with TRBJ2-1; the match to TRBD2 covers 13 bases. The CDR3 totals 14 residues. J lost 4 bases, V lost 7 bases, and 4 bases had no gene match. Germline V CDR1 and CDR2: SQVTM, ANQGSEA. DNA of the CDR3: TGCAGCGCCCCGACTAGCGGGGGGTACAATGAGCAGTTCTTC. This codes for CSAPTSGGYNEQFF.

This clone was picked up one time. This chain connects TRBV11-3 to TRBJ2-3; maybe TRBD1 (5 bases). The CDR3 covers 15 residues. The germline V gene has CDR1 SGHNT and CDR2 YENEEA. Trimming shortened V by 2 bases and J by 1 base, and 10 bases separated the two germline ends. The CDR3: CASSLSGRGTDTQYF. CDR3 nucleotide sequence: TGTGCCAGCAGCTTATCGGGCAGGGGCACAGATACGCAGTATTTT.

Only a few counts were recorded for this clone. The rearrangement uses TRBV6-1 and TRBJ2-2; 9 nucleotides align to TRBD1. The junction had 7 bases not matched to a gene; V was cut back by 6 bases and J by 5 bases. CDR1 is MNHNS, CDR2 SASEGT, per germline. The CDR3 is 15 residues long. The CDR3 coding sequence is TGTGCCAGCAGCCGTCCCGGGACAGGGACCGGGGAGCTGTTTTTT. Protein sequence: CASSRPGTGTGELFF.

The CDR3 nucleotides are TGTGCCTGGAGTCATCTAGCGGGGGGGCCAACAGATACGCAGTATTTT. As protein: CAWSHLAGGPTDTQYF. The chain is built from TRBV30 and TRBJ2-3; 12 bases are a match to TRBD2. Germline assignment: CDR1 GTSNPN and CDR2 SVGIG (reference sequence). CDR3 length equals 16 residues. Trimming at V came to 2 bases and at J to 3 bases, leaving 6 bases not matched to a gene. Supplemented by reference TRBV30 and TRBJ2-3, the full variable domain reads SQTIHQWPATLVQPVGSPLSLECTVEGTSNPNLYWYRQAAGRGLQLLFYSVGIGQISSEVPQNLSASRPQDRQFILSSKKLLLSDSGFYLCAWSHLAGGPTDTQYFGPGTRLTVL.

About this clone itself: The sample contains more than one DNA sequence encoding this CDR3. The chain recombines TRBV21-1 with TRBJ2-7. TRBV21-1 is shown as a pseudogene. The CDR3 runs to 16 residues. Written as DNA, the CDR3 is TGTGCCAGCAGCTTCCCTTGCAGGGGGGGATCCTACGAGCAGTACTTC. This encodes CASSFPCRGGSYEQYF.

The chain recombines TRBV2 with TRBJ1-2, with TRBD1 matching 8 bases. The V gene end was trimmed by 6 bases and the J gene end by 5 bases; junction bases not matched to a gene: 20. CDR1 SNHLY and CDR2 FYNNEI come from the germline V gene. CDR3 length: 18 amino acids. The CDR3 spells CASSAQTRQGSGWYGYTF. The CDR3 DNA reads TGTGCCAGCAGCGCCCAAACAAGACAGGGGTCGGGGTGGTATGGCTACACCTTC.

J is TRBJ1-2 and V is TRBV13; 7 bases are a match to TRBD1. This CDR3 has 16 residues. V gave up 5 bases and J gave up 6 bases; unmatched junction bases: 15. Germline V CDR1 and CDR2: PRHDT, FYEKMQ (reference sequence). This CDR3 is CASSDGLRTGYDGYTF. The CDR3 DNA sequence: TGTGCCAGCAGCGATGGCTTGAGGACAGGTTACGATGGCTACACCTTC. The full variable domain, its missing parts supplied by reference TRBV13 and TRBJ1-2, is AAGVIQSPRHLIKEKRETATLKCYPIPRHDTVYWYQQGPGQDPQFLISFYEKMQSDKGSIPDRFSAQQFSDYHSELNMSSLELGDSALYFCASSDGLRTGYDGYTFGSGTRLTVV.

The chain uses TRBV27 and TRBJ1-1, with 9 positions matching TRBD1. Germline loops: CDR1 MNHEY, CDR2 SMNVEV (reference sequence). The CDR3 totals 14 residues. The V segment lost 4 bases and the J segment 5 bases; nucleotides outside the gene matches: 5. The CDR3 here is CASSSQGAETEAFF. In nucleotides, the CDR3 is TGTGCCAGCAGTTCACAGGGGGCAGAAACTGAAGCTTTCTTT.

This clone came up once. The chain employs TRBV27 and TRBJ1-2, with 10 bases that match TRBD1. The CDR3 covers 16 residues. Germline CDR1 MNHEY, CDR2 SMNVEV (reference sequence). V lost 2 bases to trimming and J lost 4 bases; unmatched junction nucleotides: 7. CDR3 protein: CASSLVGQGTLYGYTF. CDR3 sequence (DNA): TGTGCCAGCAGTTTAGTGGGACAGGGGACCCTCTATGGCTACACCTTC.

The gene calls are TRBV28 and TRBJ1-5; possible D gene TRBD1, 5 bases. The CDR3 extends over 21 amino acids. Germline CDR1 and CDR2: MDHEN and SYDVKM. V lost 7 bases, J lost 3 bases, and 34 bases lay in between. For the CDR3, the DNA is TGTGCCAGCACAAACCTTCCGGAGGGTCCCCTCGTGGGGGGTACCAATCAGCCCCAGCATTTT. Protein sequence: CASTNLPEGPLVGGTNQPQHF. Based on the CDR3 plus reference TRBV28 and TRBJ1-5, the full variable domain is DVKVTQSSRYLVKRTGEKVFLECVQDMDHENMFWYRQDPGLGLRLIYFSYDVKMKEKGDIPEGYSVSREKKERFSLILESASTNQTSMYLCASTNLPEGPLVGGTNQPQHFGDGTRLSIL.

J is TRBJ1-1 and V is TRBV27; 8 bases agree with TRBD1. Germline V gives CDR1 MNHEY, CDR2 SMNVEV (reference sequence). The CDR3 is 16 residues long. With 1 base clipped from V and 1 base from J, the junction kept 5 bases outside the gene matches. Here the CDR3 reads CASSLLTGATNTEAFF. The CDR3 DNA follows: TGTGCCAGCAGTTTATTGACAGGGGCGACGAACACTGAAGCTTTCTTT.

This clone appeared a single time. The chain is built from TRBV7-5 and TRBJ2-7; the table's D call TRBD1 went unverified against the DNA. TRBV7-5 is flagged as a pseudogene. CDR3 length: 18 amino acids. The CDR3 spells CARSYPGTGVLVPYEQYF. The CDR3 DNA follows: TGTGCCAGAAGCTACCCAGGGACAGGGGTCCTTGTTCCCTACGAGCAGTACTTC.

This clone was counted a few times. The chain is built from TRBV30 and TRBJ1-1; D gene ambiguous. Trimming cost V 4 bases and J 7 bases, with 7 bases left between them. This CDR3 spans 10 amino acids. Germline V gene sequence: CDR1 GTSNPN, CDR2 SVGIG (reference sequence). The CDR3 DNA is TGTGCCTGGATAAGCGTTGAAGCTTTCTTT. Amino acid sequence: CAWISVEAFF.

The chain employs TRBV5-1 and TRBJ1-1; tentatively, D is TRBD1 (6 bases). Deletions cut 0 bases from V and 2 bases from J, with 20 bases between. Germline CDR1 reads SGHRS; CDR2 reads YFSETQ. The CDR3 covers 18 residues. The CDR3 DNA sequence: TGCGCCAGCAGCTTGGGCGGGGGGCAGGGATTCGCCAACACTGAAGCTTTCTTT. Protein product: CASSLGGGQGFANTEAFF.

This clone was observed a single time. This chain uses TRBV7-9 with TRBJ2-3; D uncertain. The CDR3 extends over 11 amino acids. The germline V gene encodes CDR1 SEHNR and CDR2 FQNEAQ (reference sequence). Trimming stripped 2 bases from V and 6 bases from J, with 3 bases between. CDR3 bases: TGTGCCAGCAGCTTAACCGATACGCAGTATTTT. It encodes CASSLTDTQYF.

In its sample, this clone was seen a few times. The CDR3 nucleotides read TGCGCCAGCAGCTTGGGACAGGGTGGCACTGAAGCTTTCTTT. This translates into CASSLGQGGTEAFF. The chain employs TRBV4-1 and TRBJ1-1; 9 nucleotides match TRBD1. V shed 5 bases and J 4 bases; nucleotides not matched to a gene: 5. Germline CDR1 is MGHRA and CDR2 is YSYEKL. CDR3 length equals 14 residues.